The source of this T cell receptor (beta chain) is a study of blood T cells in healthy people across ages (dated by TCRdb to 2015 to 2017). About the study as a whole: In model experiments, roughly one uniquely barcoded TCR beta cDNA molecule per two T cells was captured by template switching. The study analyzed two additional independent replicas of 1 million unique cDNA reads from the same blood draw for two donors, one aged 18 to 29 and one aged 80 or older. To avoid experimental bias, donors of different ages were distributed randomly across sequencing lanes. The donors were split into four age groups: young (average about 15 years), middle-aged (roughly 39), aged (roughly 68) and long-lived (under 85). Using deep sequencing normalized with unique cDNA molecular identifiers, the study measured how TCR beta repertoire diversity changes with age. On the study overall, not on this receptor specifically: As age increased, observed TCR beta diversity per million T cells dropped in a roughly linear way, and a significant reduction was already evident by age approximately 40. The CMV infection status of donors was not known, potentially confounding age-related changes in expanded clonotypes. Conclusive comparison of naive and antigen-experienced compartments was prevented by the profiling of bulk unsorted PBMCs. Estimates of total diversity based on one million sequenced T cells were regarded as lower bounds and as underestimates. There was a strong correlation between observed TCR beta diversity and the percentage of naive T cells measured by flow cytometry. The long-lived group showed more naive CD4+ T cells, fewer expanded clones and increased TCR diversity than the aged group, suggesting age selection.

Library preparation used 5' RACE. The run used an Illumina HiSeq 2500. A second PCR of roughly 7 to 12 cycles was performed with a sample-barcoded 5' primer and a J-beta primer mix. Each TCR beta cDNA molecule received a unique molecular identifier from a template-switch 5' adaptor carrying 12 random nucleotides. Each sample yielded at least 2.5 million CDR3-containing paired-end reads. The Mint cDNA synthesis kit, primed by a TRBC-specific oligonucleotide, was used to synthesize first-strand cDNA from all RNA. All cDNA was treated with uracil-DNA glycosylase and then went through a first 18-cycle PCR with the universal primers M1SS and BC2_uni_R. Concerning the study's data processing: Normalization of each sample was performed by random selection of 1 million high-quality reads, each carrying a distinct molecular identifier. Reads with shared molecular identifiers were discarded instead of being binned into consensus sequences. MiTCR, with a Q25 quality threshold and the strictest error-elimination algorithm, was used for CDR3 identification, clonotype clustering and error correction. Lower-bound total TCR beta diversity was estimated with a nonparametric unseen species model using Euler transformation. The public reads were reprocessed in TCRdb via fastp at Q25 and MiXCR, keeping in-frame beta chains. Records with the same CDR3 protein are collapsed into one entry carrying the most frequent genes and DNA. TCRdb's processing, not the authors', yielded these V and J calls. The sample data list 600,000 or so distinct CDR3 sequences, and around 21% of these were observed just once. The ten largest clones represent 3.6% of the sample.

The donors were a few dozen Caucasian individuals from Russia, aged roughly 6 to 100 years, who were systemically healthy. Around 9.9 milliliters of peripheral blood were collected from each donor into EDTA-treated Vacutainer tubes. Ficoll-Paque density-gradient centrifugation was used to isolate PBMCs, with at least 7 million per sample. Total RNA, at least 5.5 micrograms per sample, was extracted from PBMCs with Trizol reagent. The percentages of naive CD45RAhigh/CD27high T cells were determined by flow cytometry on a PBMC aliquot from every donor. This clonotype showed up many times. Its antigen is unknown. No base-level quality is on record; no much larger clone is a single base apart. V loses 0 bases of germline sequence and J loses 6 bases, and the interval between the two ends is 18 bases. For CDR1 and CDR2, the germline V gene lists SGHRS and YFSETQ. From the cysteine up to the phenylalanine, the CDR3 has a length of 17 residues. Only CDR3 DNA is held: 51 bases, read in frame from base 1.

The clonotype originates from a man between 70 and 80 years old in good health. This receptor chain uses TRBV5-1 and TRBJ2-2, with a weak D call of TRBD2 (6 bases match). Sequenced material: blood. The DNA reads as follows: TGCGCCAGCAGCTTGGTGACTAGTTTGGTTTTCGCCGGGGAGCTGTTTTTT. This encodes CASSLVTSLVFAGELFF.